This TCR beta chain originates from a study of blood T cell repertoires in COVID-19. Authors' processing steps: Estimation of nucleated cell counts relied on the amplification of reference gene primers. Using immunoSEQ multiplex PCR, the repertoire was profiled, and TCRdb retains in-frame clones only, with some absent. V, J and clone size derive from that table, while D and trimming were established from the DNA sequence. The profile covers 30,000 or so clones, with 68% appearing a single time and about a sixth taken by the ten largest. The receptor's source is a human donor in a cohort sampled during active COVID-19. The specimen was peripheral blood.

In nucleotides, the CDR3 is TGTGCCAGCAGCTTAGAGGACAGCCAGAATTCACCCCTCCACTTT. Amino acids: CASSLEDSQNSPLHF. The V gene is TRBV11-2, the J gene TRBJ1-6, with D maybe TRBD1 (6 bases). V was shortened by 0 bases and J by 7 bases, with 10 bases between the two germline ends. CDR1 SGHAT and CDR2 FQNNGV come from the germline V gene. This CDR3 is built from 15 residues.